This T cell receptor (beta chain) emerged from a study of cytomegalovirus exposure and HLA in healthy donors. Study as a whole: The roughly 120 validation repertoires, a later analysis reported, used the same platform as the roughly 710 first-cohort repertoires.

Findings and limits, study-wide: The investigators catalogued some 160 TCR beta chains as cytomegalovirus-associated. The tendency of first-cohort TCR clusters to co-occur in the roughly 130 validation repertoires emerged from a later analysis.

Clones were sequenced by immunoSEQ multiplex PCR, and TCRdb holds only the in-frame ones, with some missing. The sample has 55,000 to 75,000 clones; about 94% are singletons. The CDR3 runs 15 residues. The germline CDR1 and CDR2 sequences are SGHNT and YYREEE (reference sequence). Unmatched junction bases numbered 9, after V lost 3 bases and J lost 4 bases. The validation cohort, a group of roughly 120 subjects, included the donors and was separate from the roughly 670-subject first cohort. Concerning this clone itself: Its cognate antigen is unknown.

The chain employs TRBV5-4 and TRBJ2-7; 8 nucleotides match TRBD2. The source material was PBMCs. The sequence was collected from a man younger than 30 in good health and CMV-seropositive. CDR3 amino acids: CASSYDSGELYEQYF. The CDR3 DNA is TGTGCCAGCAGCTACGATAGCGGGGAACTGTACGAGCAGTACTTC.